This T cell receptor beta chain was recovered during a study of blood T cell repertoires in COVID-19. Authors' analysis steps: How many nucleated cells were present was estimated from reference gene primer amplification. TCRdb keeps only in-frame clones here, not all; method: immunoSEQ multiplex PCR. V and J calls and clone size are as listed in that table; D and trimming were resolved from the DNA. Of about 140,000 clones in the sample, about 77% are singletons; the top ten hold about 8.4%. The germline V and J ends were trimmed by 0 bases and 5 bases, with 11 bases remaining between them. The CDR3 sequence is 15 residues long. Germline-derived CDR1 and CDR2 are SGDLS and YYNGEE.

The chain combines TRBV9 with TRBJ2-2; perhaps TRBD2 as D (5 bases). The receptor was isolated from a woman in her forties or fifties with active or convalescent COVID-19. The sample taken for sequencing was peripheral blood. The CDR3 is CASSVGGRETGELFF. DNA of the CDR3: TGTGCCAGCAGCGTAGGAGGGCGCGAAACCGGGGAGCTGTTTTTT.